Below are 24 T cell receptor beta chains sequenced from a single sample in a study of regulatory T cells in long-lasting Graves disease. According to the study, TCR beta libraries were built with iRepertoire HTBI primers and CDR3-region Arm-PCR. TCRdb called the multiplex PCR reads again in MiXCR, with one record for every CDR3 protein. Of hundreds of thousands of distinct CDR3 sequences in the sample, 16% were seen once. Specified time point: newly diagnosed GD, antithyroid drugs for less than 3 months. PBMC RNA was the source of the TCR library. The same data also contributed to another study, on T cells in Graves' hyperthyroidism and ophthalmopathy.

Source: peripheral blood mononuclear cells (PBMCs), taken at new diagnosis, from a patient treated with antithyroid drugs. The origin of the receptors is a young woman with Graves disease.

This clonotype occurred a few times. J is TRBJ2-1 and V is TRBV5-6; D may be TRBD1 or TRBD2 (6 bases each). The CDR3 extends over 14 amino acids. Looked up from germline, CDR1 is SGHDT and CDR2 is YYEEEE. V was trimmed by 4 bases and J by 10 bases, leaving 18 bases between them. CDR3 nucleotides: TGTGCCAGCAGCGTGGAGGGGGAACTTCCGGAGCAGTTCTTC. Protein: CASSVEGELPEQFF.

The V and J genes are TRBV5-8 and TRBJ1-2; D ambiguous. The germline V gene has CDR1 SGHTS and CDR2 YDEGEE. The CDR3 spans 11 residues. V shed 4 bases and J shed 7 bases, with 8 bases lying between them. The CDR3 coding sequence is TGTGCCAGCAGCCGCGTATCTGGCTACACCTTC. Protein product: CASSRVSGYTF.

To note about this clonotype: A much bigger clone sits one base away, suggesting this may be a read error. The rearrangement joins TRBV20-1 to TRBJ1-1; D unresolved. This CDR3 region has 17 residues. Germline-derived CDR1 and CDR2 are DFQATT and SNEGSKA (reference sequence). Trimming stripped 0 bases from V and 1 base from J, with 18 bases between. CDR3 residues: CSARDVWAVSRNTEAFF. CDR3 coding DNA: TGCAGTGCTAGAGATGTCTGGGCTGTATCCAGGAACACTGAAGCTTTCTTT.

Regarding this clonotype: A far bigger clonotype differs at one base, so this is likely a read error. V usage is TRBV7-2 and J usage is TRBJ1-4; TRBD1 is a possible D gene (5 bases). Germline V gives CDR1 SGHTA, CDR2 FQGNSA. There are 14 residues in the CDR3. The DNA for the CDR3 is TGTGTCAGCAGCCAGGGACGGCTAAATGAAAAACTGTTTTTT. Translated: CVSSQGRLNEKLFF.

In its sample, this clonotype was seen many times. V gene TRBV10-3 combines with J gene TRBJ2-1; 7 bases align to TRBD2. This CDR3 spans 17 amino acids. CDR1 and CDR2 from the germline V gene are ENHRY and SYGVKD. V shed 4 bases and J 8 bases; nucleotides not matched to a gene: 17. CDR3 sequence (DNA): TGTGCCATCAGTGGGCTCGGTGGGCGGGAGAGTTTCGATGAGCAGTTCTTC. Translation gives CAISGLGGRESFDEQFF.

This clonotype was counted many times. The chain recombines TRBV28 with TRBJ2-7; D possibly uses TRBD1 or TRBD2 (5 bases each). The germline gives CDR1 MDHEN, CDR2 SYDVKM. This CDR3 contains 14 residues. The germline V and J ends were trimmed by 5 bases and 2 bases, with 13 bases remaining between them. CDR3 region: CASSLGAPPYEQYF. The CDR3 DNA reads TGTGCCAGCAGTCTCGGGGCCCCCCCCTACGAGCAGTACTTC.

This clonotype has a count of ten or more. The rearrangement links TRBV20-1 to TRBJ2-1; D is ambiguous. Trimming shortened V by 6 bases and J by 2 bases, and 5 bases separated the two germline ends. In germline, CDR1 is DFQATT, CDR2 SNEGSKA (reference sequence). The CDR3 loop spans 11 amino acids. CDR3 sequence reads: CSAPPYNEQFF. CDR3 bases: TGCAGTGCCCCCCCCTACAATGAGCAGTTCTTC.

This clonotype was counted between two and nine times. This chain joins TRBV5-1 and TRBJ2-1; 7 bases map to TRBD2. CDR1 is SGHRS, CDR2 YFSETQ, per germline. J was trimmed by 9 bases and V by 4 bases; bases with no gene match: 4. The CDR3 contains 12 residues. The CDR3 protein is CASSVGEGEQFF. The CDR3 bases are TGCGCCAGCAGCGTGGGGGAGGGTGAGCAGTTCTTC.

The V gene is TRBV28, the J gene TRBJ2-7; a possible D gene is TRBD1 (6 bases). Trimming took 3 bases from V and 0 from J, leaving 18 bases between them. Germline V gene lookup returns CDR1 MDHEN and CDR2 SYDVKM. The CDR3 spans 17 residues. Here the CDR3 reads CASSFIWGQAFSYEQYF. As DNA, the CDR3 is TGTGCCAGCAGTTTTATTTGGGGGCAGGCCTTCTCCTACGAGCAGTACTTC.

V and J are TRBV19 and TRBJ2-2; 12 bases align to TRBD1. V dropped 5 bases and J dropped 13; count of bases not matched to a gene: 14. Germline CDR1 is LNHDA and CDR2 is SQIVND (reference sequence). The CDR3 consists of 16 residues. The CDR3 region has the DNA TGTGCCAGTAGTTCTCACCCGGGACAGGGGGCAGAGGGGCTGTTTTTT. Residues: CASSSHPGQGAEGLFF.

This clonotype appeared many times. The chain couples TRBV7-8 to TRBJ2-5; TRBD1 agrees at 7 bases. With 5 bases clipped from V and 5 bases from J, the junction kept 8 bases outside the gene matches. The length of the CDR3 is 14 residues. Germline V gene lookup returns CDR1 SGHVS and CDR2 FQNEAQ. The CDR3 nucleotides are TGTGCCAGCAGCCAGAGACAGGGAAGGGAGACCCAGTACTTC. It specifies CASSQRQGRETQYF.

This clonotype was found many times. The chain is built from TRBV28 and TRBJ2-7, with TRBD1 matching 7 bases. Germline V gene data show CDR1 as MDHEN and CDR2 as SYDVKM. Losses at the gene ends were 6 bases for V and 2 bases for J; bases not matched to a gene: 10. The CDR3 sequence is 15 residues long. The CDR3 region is CASSTRQGSTYEQYF. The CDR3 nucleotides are TGTGCCAGCAGCACTAGACAGGGTTCGACCTACGAGCAGTACTTC.

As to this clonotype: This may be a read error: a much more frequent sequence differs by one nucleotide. This chain's CDR3 is CASRLTTPKETRYF. CDR3 in DNA: TGTGCCAGCAGACTAACGACCCCAAAAGAGACCCGGTACTTC. The genes are TRBV28 and TRBJ2-5; the D is unclear. Per the germline V gene, CDR1 is MDHEN and CDR2 is SYDVKM. The CDR3 sequence is 14 residues long.

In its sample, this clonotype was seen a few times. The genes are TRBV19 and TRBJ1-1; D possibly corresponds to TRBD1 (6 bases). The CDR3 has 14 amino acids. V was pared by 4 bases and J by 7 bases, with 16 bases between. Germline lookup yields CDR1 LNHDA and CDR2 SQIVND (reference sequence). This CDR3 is CASSTQQGSSEAFF. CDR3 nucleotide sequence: TGTGCCAGTAGTACCCAACAGGGATCAAGTGAAGCTTTCTTT.

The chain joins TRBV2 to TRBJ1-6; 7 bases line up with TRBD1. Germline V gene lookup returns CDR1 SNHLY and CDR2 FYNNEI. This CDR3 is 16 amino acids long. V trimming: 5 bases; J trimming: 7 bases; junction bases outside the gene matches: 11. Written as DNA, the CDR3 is TGTGCCAGCAGTTACCATAAGGGGGCTACGAATTCACCCCTCCACTTT. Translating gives CASSYHKGATNSPLHF.

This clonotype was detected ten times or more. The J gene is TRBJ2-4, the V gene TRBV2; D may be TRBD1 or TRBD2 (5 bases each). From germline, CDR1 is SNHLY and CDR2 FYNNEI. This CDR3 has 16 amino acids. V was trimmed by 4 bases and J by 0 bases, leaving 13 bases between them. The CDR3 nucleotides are TGTGCCAGCAGTGCGAGGGACGGACTAGCCAAAAACATTCAGTACTTC. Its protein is CASSARDGLAKNIQYF.

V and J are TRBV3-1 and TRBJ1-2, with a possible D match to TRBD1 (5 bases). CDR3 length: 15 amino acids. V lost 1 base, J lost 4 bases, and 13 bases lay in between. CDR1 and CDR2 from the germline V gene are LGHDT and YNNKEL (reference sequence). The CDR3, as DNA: TGTGCCAGCAGCCAAGCGGTAAGGGGACCCTATGGCTACACCTTC. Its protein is CASSQAVRGPYGYTF.

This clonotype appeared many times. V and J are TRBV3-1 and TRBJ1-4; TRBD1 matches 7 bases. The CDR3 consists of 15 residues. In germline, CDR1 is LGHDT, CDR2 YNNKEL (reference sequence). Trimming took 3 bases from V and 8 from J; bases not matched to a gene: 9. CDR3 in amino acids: CASSHGGQVREKLFF. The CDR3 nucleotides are TGTGCCAGCAGCCATGGAGGACAGGTTCGCGAAAAACTGTTTTTT. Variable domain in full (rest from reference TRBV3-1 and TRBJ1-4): DTAVSQTPKYLVTQMGNDKSIKCEQNLGHDTMYWYKQDSKKFLKIMFSYNNKELIINETVPNRFSPKSPDKAHLNLHINSLELGDSAVYFCASSHGGQVREKLFFGSGTQLSVL.

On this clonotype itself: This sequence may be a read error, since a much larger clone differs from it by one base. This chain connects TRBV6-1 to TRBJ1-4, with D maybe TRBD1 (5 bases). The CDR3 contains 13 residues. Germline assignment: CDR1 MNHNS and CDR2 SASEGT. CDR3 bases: TGTGCCAGTTCCGGGACGGTTAATGAAGAACTGTTTTTT. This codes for CASSGTVNEELFF.

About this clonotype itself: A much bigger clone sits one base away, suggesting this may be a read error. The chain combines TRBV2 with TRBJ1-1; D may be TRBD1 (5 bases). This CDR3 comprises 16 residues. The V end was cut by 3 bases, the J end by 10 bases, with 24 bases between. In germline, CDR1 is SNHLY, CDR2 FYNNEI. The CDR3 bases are TGTGCCAGCAGTGATGAGCCGTCCATGAGACCGGGGGGAGCTTTCTTT. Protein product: CASSDEPSMRPGGAFF.

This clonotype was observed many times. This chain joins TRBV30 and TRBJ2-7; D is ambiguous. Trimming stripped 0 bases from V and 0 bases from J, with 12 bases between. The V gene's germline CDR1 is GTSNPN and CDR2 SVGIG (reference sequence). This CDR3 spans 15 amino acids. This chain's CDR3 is CAWSVLGRSSYEQYF. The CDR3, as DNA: TGTGCCTGGAGTGTTCTTGGCAGGAGCTCCTACGAGCAGTACTTC.

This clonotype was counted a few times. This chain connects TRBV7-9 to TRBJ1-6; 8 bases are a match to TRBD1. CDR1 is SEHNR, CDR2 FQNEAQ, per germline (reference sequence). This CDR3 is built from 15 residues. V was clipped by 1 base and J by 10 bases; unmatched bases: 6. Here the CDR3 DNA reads TGTGCCAGCAGCTTAGGAACAGGGGGAGGCTCACCCCTCCACTTT. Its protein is CASSLGTGGGSPLHF.

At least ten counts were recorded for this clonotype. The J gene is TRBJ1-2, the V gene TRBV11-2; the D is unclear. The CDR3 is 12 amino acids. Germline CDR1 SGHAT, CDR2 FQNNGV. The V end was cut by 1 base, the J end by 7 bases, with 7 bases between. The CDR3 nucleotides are TGTGCCAGCAGCTTAGTACAGCTTGGCTACACCTTC. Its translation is CASSLVQLGYTF.

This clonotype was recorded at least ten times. CDR3 region: CASSVGPMGETQYF. CDR3 nucleotide sequence: TGTGCCAGCAGCGTCGGGCCAATGGGAGAGACCCAGTACTTC. This rearrangement joins TRBV9 to TRBJ2-5; D uncertain. Per germline, CDR1 SGDLS and CDR2 YYNGEE. The V and J ends lost 2 bases and 4 bases respectively, with 12 bases between them. CDR3 size: 14 residues. Complete variable domain (other parts from reference TRBV9 and TRBJ2-5): DSGVTQTPKHLITATGQRVTLRCSPRSGDLSVYWYQQSLDQGLQFLIQYYNGEERAKGNILERFSAQQFPDLHSELNLSSLELGDSALYFCASSVGPMGETQYFGPGTRLLVL.